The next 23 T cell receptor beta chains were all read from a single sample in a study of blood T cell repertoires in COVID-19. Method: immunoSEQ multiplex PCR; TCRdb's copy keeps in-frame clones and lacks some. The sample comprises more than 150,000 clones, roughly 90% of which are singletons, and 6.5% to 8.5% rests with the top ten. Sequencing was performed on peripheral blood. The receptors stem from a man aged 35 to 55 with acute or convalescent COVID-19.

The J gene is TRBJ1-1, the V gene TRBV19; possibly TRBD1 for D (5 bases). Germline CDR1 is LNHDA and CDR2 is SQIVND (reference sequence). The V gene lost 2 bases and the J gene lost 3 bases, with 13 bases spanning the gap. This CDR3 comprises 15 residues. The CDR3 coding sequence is TGTGCCAGTAGTATAAGTGGGGCCCCCTACACTGAAGCTTTCTTT. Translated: CASSISGAPYTEAFF.

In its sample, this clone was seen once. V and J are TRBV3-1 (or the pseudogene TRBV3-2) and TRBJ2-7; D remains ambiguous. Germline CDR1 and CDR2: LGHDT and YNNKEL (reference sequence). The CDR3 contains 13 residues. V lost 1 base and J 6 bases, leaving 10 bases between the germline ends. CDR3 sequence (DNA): TGTGCCAGCAGCCAAGTTGAACTTCGCGAGCAGTACTTC. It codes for CASSQVELREQYF.

The CDR3 loop is CASSSKRRATNEKLFF. The CDR3 DNA follows: TGTGCCAGCAGCTCAAAGAGGCGGGCAACTAATGAAAAACTGTTTTTT. V is TRBV21-1 and J is TRBJ1-4. TRBV21-1 is designated a pseudogene. This CDR3 spans 16 amino acids.

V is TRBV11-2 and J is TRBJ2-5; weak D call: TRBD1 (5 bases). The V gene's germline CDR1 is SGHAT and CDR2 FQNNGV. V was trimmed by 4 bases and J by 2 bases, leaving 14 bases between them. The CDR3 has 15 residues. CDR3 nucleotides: TGTGCCAGCAGCTCATCGAGACAGCCTCAAGAGACCCAGTACTTC. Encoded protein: CASSSSRQPQETQYF.

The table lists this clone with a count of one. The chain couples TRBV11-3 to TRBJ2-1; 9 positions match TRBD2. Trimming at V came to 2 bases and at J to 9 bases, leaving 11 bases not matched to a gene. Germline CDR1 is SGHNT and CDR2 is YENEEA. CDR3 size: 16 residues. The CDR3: CASSLSSAGGRGEQFF. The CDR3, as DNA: TGTGCCAGCAGCTTAAGCTCGGCGGGGGGGCGGGGTGAGCAGTTCTTC.

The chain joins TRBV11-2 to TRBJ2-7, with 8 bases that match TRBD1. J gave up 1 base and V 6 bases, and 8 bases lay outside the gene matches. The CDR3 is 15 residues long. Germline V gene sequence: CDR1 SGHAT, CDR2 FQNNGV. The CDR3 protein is CASRRTGRPSYEQYF. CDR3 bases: TGTGCCAGCAGACGGACAGGGCGGCCTTCCTACGAGCAGTACTTC.

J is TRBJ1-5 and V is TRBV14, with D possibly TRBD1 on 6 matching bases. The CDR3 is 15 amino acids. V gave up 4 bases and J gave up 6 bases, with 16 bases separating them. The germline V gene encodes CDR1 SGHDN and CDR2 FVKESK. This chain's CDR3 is CASSLRGGGLQPQHF. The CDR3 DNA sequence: TGTGCCAGCAGCCTACGTGGGGGGGGGCTTCAGCCCCAGCATTTT.

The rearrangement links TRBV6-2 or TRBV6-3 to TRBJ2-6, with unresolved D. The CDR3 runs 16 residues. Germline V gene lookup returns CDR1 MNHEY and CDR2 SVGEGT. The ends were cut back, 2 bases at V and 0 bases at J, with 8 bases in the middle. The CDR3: CASSYRSRSGANVLTF. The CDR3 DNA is TGTGCCAGCAGTTACAGGAGCCGCTCTGGGGCCAACGTCCTGACTTTC.

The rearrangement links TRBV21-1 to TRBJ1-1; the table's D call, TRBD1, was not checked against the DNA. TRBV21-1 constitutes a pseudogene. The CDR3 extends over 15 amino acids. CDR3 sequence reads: CASEGTVRGSTEAFF. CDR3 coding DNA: TGTGCCAGCGAAGGGACAGTCAGAGGAAGCACTGAAGCTTTCTTT.

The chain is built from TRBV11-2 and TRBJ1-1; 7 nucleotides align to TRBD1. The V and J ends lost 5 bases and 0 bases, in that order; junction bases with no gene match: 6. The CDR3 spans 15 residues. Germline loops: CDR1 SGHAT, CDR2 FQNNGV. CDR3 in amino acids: CASSPWTGVNTEAFF. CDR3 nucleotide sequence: TGTGCCAGCAGCCCCTGGACAGGAGTGAACACTGAAGCTTTCTTT.

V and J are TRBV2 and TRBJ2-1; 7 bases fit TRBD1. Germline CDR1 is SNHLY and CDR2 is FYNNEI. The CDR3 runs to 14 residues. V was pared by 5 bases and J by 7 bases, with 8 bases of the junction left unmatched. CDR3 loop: CASSPLGTVNEQFF. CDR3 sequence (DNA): TGTGCCAGCAGTCCACTTGGGACAGTAAATGAGCAGTTCTTC.

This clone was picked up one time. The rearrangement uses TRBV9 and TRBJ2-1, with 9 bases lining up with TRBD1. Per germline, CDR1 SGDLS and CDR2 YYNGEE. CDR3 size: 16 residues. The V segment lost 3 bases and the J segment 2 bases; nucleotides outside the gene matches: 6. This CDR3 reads CASSGGTGWAYNEQFF. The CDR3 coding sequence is TGTGCCAGCAGCGGCGGGACAGGGTGGGCCTACAATGAGCAGTTCTTC. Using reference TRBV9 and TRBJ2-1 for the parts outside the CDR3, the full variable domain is DSGVTQTPKHLITATGQRVTLRCSPRSGDLSVYWYQQSLDQGLQFLIQYYNGEERAKGNILERFSAQQFPDLHSELNLSSLELGDSALYFCASSGGTGWAYNEQFFGPGTRLTVL.

The CDR3 DNA follows: TGTGCCAGCAGCCTGGGACAGGGTAACGGGGAGCTGTTTTTT. Residues: CASSLGQGNGELFF. The V and J genes are TRBV13 and TRBJ2-2; 9 positions agree with TRBD1. J gave up 7 bases and V 5 bases, and 5 bases lay outside the gene matches. CDR3 length equals 14 residues. Germline V lookup: CDR1 PRHDT, CDR2 FYEKMQ (reference sequence).

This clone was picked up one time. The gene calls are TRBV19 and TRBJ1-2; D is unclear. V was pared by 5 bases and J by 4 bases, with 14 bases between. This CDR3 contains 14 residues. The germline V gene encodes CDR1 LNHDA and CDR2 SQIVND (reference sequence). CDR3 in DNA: TGTGCCAGTAGTTACCCCGGGGTCCCCTATGGCTACACCTTC. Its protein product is CASSYPGVPYGYTF.

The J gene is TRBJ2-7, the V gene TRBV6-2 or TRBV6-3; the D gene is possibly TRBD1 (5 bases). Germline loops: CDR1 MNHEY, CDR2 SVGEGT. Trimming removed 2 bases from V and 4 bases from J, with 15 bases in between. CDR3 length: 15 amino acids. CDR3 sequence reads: CASSYRQGYSYEQYF. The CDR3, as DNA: TGTGCCAGCAGTTACAGGCAGGGATATTCATACGAGCAGTACTTC.

The CDR3 loop reads CASSGPGLAGGNNEQFF. The CDR3 DNA sequence: TGTGCCAGCAGCGGCCCGGGGCTAGCGGGGGGCAACAATGAGCAGTTCTTC. The chain couples TRBV9 to TRBJ2-1; 11 bases fit TRBD2. The CDR3 totals 17 residues. V lost 3 bases, J lost 5 bases, and 10 bases stayed unmatched. Germline lookup yields CDR1 SGDLS and CDR2 YYNGEE.

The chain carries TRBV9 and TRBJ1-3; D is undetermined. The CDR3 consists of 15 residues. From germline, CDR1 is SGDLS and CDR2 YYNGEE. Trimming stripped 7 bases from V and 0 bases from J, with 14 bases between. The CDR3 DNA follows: TGTGCCAGCTGTTACCGGGGTAGCTCTGGAAACACCATATATTTT. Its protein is CASCYRGSSGNTIYF.

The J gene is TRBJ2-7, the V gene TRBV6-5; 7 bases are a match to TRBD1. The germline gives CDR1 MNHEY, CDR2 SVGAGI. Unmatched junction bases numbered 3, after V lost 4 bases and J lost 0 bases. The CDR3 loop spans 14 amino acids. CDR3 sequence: CASSLTGNSYEQYF. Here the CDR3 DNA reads TGTGCCAGCAGTTTGACAGGGAACTCCTACGAGCAGTACTTC.

The DNA for the CDR3 is TGTGCCAGCAGCTTATCCGCCGGGGAGCTGTTTTTT. Translation gives CASSLSAGELFF. The V call is TRBV7-9, the J call TRBJ2-2; no reliable D call. Germline CDR1 and CDR2: SEHNR and FQNEAQ (reference sequence). The CDR3 covers 12 residues. The V gene lost 2 bases and the J gene lost 6 bases, with 4 bases spanning the gap.

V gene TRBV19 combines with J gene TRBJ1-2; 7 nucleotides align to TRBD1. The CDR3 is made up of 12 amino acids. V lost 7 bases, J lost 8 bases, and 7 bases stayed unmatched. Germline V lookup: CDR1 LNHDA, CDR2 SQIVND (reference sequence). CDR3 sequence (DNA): TGTGCCAGTACCGACAGGGTTATCGGCTACACCTTC. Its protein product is CASTDRVIGYTF.

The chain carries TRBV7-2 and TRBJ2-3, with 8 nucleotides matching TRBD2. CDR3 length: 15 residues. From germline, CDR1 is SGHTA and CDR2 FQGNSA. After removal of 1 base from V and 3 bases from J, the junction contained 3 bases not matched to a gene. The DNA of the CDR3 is TGTGCCAGCAGCTTAGAAAGCGGGGGAACAGATACGCAGTATTTT. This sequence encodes CASSLESGGTDTQYF. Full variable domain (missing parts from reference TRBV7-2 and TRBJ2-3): GAGVSQSPSNKVTEKGKDVELRCDPISGHTALYWYRQSLGQGLEFLIYFQGNSAPDKSGLPSDRFSAERTGGSVSTLTIQRTQQEDSAVYLCASSLESGGTDTQYFGPGTRLTVL.

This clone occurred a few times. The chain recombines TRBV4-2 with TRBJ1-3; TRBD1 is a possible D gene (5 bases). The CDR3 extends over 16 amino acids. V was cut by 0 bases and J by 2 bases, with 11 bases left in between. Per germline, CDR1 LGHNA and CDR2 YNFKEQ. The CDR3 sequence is CASSQDRGFAGNTIYF. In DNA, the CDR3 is TGTGCCAGCAGCCAAGATCGGGGGTTCGCTGGAAACACCATATATTTT.

The CDR3 protein is CASSQRGGTKHYEQYF. In DNA form, the CDR3 reads TGCGCCAGCAGCCAAAGAGGCGGAACGAAGCACTACGAGCAGTACTTC. V is TRBV4-1 and J is TRBJ2-7; D is unresolved. The CDR3 contains 16 residues. The V and J ends lost 2 bases and 3 bases respectively, with 17 bases between them. Germline V gives CDR1 MGHRA, CDR2 YSYEKL.